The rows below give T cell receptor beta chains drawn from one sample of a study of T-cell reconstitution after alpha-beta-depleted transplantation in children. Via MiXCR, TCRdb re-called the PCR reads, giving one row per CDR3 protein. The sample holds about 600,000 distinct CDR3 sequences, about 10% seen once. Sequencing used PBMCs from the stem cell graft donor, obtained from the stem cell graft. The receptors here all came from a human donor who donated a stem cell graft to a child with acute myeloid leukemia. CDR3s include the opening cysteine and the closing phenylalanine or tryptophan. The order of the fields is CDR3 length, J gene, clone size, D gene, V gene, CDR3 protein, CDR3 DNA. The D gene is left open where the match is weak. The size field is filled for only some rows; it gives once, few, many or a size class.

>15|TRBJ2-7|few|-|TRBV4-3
CASSQAPAGYYEQYF
TGCGCCAGCAGCCAAGCCCCCGCGGGTTACTACGAGCAGTACTTC
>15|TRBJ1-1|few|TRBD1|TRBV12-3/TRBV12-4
CASSPRDRGRTEAFF
TGTGCCAGCAGTCCCCGGGACAGGGGGCGGACTGAAGCTTTCTTT
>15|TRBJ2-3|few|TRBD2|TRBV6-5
CASSLPASGKGTQYF
TGTGCCAGCAGTTTGCCGGCTAGCGGGAAGGGTACGCAGTATTTT
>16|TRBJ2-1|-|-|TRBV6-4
CASSDSVGVPLDEQFF
TGTGCCAGCAGTGACTCCGTCGGGGTACCCTTGGATGAGCAGTTCTTC
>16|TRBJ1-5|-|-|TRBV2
CASSEYRGQGRQPQHF
TGTGCCAGCAGTGAATATAGGGGTCAGGGAAGGCAGCCCCAGCATTTT
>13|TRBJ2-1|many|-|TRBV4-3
CASSQDRIDEQFF
TGCGCCAGCAGCCAAGATCGTATCGATGAGCAGTTCTTC
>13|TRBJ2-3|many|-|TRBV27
CASSLRYTDTQYF
TGTGCCAGCAGTTTAAGATACACAGATACGCAGTATTTT
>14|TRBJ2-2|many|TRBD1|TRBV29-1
CSVLWTGSAGELFF
TGCAGCGTTCTTTGGACAGGGAGCGCCGGGGAGCTGTTTTTT
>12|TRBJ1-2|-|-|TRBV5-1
CASSLYRAGYTF
TGCGCCAGCAGCTTGTACCGGGCTGGCTACACCTTC
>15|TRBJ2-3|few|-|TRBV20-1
CSASESGTSKNTQYF
TGCAGTGCTAGTGAGTCCGGAACTAGCAAGAATACGCAGTATTTT
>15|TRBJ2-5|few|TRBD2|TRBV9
CASSPKAGGQETQYF
TGTGCCAGCAGCCCTAAAGCGGGAGGGCAAGAGACCCAGTACTTC
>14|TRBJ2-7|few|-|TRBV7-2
CASSLVSGVGEQYF
TGTGCCAGCAGCTTAGTCAGTGGAGTGGGCGAGCAGTACTTC
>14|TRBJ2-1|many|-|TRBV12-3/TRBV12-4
CASSLGTENNEQFF
TGTGCCAGCAGTTTAGGGACGGAAAACAATGAGCAGTTCTTC